This TCR beta chain was obtained from a study of beta chain features in type 1 diabetes. Study observations and caveats: Reduced insertions and increased deletions marked VDJ junctions in type 1 diabetes patients. Naive, central memory and Treg TCRB repertoires appeared more alike in patients than in healthy donors.

This CDR3 spans 15 amino acids. V was trimmed by 5 bases and J by 7 bases, leaving 15 bases between them. Germline-derived CDR1 and CDR2 are MGHRA and YSYEKL. Expressed TCRB transcripts were sequenced, since all the RNA that had been isolated was reverse transcribed. Assay: immunoSEQ multiplex PCR; the TCRdb copy retains only in-frame clones and omits some. The repertoire holds some 500,000 clones, with roughly an eighth as singletons. With respect to this clone: The antigen remains unidentified.

The chain is built from TRBV4-1 and TRBJ1-6; D may be TRBD1 (6 bases). The sample was naive CD4+ T cells from blood. This TCR was recovered from a woman aged 18-29 years in good health. The CDR3 loop reads CASSNRVIGNSPLHF. The CDR3, as DNA: TGCGCCAGCAGCAACAGGGTGATTGGCAATTCACCCCTCCACTTT.